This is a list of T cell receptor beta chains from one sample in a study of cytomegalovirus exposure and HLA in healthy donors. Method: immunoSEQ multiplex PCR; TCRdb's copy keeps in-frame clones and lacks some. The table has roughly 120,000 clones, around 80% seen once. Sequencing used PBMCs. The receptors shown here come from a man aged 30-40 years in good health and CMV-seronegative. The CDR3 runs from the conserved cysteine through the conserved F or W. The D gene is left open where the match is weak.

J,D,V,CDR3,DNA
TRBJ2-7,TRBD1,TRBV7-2,CASSFGTVRTEQYF,TGTGCCAGCAGCTTTGGGACAGTGCGGACCGAGCAGTACTTC
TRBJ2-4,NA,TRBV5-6,CASSLQGDIQYF,TGTGCCAGCAGCTTGCAGGGTGACATTCAGTACTTC
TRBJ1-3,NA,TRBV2,CASSGGRSGNTIYF,TGTGCCAGCAGCGGAGGGCGTTCTGGAAACACCATATATTTT
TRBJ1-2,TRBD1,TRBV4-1,CASSQGTGDYGYTF,TGCGCCAGCAGCCAGGGGACAGGGGACTATGGCTACACCTTC
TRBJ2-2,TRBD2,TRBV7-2,CASSPAGSGGSGELFF,TGTGCCAGCAGCCCCGCGGGTAGCGGGGGGAGCGGGGAGCTGTTTTTT
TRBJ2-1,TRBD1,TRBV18,CASSPGTGDANEQFF,TGTGCCAGCTCACCCGGGACAGGGGATGCCAATGAGCAGTTCTTC
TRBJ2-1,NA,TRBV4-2,CASSQGVGYNEQFF,TGTGCCAGCAGCCAGGGAGTAGGTTACAATGAGCAGTTCTTC
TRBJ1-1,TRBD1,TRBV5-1,CASSLAPGTGETEAFF,TGCGCCAGCAGCTTGGCCCCCGGGACAGGGGAAACTGAAGCTTTCTTT
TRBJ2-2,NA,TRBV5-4,CASSKGGFGGGELFF,TGTGCCAGCAGCAAAGGAGGTTTCGGAGGTGGGGAGCTGTTTTTT
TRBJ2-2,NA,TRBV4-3,CASSPRLDSQKNTGELFF,TGCGCCAGCAGCCCACGACTGGACAGCCAAAAGAACACCGGGGAGCTGTTTTTT